This TCR beta chain came from a study of T cells after yellow fever vaccination. MiXCR, run by TCRdb on the 5' RACE reads, gives a single entry per CDR3 protein. The data contain 500,000 to 650,000 distinct CDR3 sequences, roughly 12% of them singletons. CDR1 SGHTA and CDR2 FQGNSA come from the germline V gene. Between the trimmed V and J ends, which lost 5 bases and 6 bases, there was a span of 15 bases. The CDR3 is made up of 14 amino acids. The receptor was isolated from a man aged 30 to 39 who received the YFV17D yellow fever vaccine. The chain carries TRBV7-2 and TRBJ2-3; TRBD2 is a possible D gene (7 bases). Sequences were derived from PBMCs, sampled on the day of the yellow fever booster vaccination. The DNA of the CDR3 is TGTGCCAGCAGCCTAAAGGGGGGAGGGGATACGCAGTATTTT. As protein: CASSLKGGGDTQYF.